This TCR beta chain was documented in a study of T cell clonality in common variable immunodeficiency. This clone appeared many times. Its target is not known. Sequencing ends 3 residues short of the CDR3 end; the germline J gene provides the rest. Regarding the study as a whole: TCRbeta clonality was increased in CVID versus healthy controls. Reportedly, TCR beta sequences from common variable immunodeficiency showed fewer deletions and N-nucleotide insertions.

The protocol was immunoSEQ multiplex PCR, while the TCRdb copy is restricted to in-frame clones and leaves out a portion. The sample has about 60,000 clones, none seen only once. V was clipped by 5 bases and J by 8 bases; unmatched bases: 10. CDR3 length equals 15 residues. The germline gives CDR1 PRHDT, CDR2 FYEKMQ (reference sequence). Sequencing used peripheral blood mononuclear cells. This receptor was obtained from a person aged 18-69 years in good health. This sequence joins TRBV13 and TRBJ2-1; 9 bases fit TRBD2. The CDR3 here is CASSPLAGVIHEQFF. Incomplete CDR3 DNA: TGTGCCAGCAGCCCTTTAGCGGGAGTCATCCATGAG.